This TCR beta chain was sequenced in a study of cytomegalovirus exposure and HLA in healthy donors. Note on this clone: Its antigen is as yet unknown.

Study-level results: Most likely, a cluster of highly shared sequence variants arose as a sequencing artifact.

After removal of 5 bases from V and 2 bases from J, the junction contained 4 bases not matched to a gene. Germline CDR1 reads SSHAT; CDR2 reads FNYEAQ (reference sequence). The CDR3 is made up of 15 amino acids. The study ran its PCR with 60 Vbeta and 13 Jbeta primers. Generated by immunoSEQ multiplex PCR, the TCRdb table keeps only in-frame clones and is missing some. The sample includes about 210,000 clones, 82% of them seen just once. The TCR comes from a man aged 35 to 55 in good health and CMV-seropositive. The sequenced sample was PBMCs. The chain joins TRBV7-7 to TRBJ2-5; TRBD2 matches 11 bases. CDR3 sequence: CASSALAGGQETQYF. The DNA for the CDR3 is TGTGCCAGCAGCGCCCTAGCGGGAGGACAAGAGACCCAGTACTTC.